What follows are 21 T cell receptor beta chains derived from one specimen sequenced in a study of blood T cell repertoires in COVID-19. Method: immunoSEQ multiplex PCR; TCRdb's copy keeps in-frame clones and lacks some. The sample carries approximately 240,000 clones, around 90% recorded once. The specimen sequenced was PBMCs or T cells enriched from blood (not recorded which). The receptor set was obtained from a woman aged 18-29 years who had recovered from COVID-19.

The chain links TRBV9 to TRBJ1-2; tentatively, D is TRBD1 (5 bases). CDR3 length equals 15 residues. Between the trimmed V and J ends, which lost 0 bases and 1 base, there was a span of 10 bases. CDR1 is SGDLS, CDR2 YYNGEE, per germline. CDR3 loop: CASSVVQGGNYGYTF. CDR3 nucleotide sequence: TGTGCCAGCAGCGTAGTTCAGGGTGGTAACTATGGCTACACCTTC. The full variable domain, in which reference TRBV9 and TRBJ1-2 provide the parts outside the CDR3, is DSGVTQTPKHLITATGQRVTLRCSPRSGDLSVYWYQQSLDQGLQFLIQYYNGEERAKGNILERFSAQQFPDLHSELNLSSLELGDSALYFCASSVVQGGNYGYTFGSGTRLTVV.

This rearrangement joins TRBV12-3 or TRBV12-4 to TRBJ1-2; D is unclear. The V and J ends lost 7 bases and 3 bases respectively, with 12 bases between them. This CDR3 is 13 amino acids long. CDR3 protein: CASNVDTDYGYTF. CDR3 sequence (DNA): TGTGCCAGCAACGTTGACACTGACTATGGCTACACCTTC.

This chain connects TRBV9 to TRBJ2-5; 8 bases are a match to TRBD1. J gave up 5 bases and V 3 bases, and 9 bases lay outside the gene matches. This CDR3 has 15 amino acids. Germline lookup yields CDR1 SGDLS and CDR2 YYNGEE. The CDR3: CASSATTGVEETQYF. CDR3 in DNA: TGTGCCAGCAGCGCCACGACAGGGGTAGAGGAGACCCAGTACTTC.

In DNA form, the CDR3 reads TGCAGCGTAAGGGGACAGTGGGACTACAATGAGCAGTTCTTC. Translated, it gives CSVRGQWDYNEQFF. The V gene is TRBV29-1, the J gene TRBJ2-1, with TRBD1 matching 7 bases. The V gene's germline CDR1 is SQVTM and CDR2 ANQGSEA. The CDR3 runs 14 residues. The ends lost 6 bases at V and 3 bases at J; junction bases unmatched: 8.

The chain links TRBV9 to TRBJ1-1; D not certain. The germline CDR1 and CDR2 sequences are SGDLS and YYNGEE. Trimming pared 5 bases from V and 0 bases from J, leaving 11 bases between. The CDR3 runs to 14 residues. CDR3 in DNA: TGTGCCAGCAGTGCATCTACAGTGAACACTGAAGCTTTCTTT. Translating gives CASSASTVNTEAFF. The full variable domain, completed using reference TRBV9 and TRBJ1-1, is DSGVTQTPKHLITATGQRVTLRCSPRSGDLSVYWYQQSLDQGLQFLIQYYNGEERAKGNILERFSAQQFPDLHSELNLSSLELGDSALYFCASSASTVNTEAFFGQGTRLTVV.

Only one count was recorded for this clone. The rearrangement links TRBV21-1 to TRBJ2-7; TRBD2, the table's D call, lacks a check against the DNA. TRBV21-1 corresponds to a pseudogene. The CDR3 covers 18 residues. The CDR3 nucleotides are TGTGCCAGCAGCAAAAAGGCTCCTAGCGGGAGGAATTCCTACGAGCAGTACTTC. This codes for CASSKKAPSGRNSYEQYF.

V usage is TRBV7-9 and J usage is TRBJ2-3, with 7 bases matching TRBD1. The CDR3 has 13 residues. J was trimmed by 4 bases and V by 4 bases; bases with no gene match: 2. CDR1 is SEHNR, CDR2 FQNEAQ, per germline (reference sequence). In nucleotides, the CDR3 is TGTGCCAGCAGCTCTCAGGGGGCAGATACGCAGTATTTT. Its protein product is CASSSQGADTQYF.

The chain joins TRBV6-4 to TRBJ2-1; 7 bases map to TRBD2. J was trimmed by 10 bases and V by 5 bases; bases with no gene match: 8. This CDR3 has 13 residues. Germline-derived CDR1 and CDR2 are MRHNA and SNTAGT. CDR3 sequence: CASSRRGSSEQFF. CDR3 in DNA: TGTGCCAGCAGTAGGCGGGGGAGTTCCGAGCAGTTCTTC.

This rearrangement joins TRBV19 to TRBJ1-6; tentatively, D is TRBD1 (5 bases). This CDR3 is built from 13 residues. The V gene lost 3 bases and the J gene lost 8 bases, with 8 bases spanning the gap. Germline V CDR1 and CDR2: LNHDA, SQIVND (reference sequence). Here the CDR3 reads CASSIKGYSPLHF. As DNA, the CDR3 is TGTGCCAGTAGTATTAAGGGGTATTCACCCCTCCACTTT.

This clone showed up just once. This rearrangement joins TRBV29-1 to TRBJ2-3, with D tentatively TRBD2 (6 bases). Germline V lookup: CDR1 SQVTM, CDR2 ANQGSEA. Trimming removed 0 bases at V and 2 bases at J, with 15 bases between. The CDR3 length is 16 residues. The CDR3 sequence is CSVEERGKDLTDTQYF. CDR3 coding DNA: TGCAGCGTTGAAGAACGCGGGAAGGACCTCACAGATACGCAGTATTTT.

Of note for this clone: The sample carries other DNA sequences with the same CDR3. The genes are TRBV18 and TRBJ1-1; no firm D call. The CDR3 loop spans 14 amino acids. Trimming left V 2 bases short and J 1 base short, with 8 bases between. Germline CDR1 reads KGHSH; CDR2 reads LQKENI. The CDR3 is CASSPARENTEAFF. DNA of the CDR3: TGTGCCAGCTCACCAGCGAGGGAGAACACTGAAGCTTTCTTT.

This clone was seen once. The CDR3 DNA follows: TGTGCCAGCAGTGAAGGGGGCACTAACTATGGCTACACCTTC. Protein sequence: CASSEGGTNYGYTF. The chain uses TRBV6-1 and TRBJ1-2; weak D call: TRBD1 (5 bases). Germline values: CDR1 MNHNS, CDR2 SASEGT. Trimming removed 1 base from V and 0 bases from J, with 6 bases in between. The CDR3 covers 14 residues.

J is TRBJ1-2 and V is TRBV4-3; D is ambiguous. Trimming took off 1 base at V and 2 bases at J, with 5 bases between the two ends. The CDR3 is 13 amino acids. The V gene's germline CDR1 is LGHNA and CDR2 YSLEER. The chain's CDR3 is CASSQGLNYGYTF. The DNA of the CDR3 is TGCGCCAGCAGCCAAGGCCTAAACTATGGCTACACCTTC.

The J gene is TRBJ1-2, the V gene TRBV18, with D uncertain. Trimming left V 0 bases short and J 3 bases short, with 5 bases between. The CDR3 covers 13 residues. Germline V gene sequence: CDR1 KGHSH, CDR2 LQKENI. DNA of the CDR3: TGTGCCAGCTCACCACCAGGAGACTATGGCTACACCTTC. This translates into CASSPPGDYGYTF.

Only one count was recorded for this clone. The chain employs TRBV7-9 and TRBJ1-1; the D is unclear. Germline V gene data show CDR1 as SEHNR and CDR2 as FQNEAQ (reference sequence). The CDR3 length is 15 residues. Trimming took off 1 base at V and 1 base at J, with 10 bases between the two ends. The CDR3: CASSLVALRNTEAFF. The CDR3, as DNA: TGTGCCAGCAGCTTAGTAGCGCTGAGGAACACTGAAGCTTTCTTT. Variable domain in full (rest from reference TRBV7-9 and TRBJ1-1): DTGVSQNPRHKITKRGQNVTFRCDPISEHNRLYWYRQTLGQGPEFLTYFQNEAQLEKSRLLSDRFSAERPKGSFSTLEIQRTEQGDSAMYLCASSLVALRNTEAFFGQGTRLTVV.

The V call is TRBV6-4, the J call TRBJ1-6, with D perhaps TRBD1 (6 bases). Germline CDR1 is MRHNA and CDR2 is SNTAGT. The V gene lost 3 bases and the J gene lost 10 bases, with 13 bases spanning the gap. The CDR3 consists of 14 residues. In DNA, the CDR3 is TGTGCCAGCAGTGAAGGGGGTTTCGGCTCACCCCTCCACTTT. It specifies CASSEGGFGSPLHF.

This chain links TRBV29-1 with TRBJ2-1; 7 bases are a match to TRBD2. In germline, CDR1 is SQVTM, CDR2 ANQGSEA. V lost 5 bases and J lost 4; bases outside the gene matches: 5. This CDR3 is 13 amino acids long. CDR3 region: CSVSGLEYNEQFF. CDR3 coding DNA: TGCAGCGTTTCCGGACTAGAATACAATGAGCAGTTCTTC.

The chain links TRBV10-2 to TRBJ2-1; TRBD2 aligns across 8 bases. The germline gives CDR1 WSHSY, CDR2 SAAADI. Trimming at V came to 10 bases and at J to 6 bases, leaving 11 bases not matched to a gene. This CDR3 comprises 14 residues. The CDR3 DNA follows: TGCGCCACTGCCCTAGCGGGCGGTCCCAATGAGCAGTTCTTC. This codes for CATALAGGPNEQFF.

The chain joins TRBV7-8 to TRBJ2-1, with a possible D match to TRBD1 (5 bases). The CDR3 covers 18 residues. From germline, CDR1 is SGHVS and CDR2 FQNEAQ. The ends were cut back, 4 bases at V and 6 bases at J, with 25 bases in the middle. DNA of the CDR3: TGTGCCAGCAGCTCCGGAACAGGTACGACTGTCGTACCCAATGAGCAGTTCTTC. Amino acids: CASSSGTGTTVVPNEQFF.

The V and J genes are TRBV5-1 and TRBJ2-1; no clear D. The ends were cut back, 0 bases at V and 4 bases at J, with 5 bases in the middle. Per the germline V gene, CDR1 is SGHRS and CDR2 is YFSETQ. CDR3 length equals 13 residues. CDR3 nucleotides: TGCGCCAGCAGCTTGGGTAATTACAATGAGCAGTTCTTC. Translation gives CASSLGNYNEQFF.

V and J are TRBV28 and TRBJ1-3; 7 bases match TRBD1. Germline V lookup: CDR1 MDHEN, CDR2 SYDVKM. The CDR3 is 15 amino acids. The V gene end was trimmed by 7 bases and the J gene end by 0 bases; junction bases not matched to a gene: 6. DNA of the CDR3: TGTGCCAGCACCACTAACAGGGGCTCTGGAAACACCATATATTTT. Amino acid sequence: CASTTNRGSGNTIYF. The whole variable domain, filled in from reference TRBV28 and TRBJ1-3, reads DVKVTQSSRYLVKRTGEKVFLECVQDMDHENMFWYRQDPGLGLRLIYFSYDVKMKEKGDIPEGYSVSREKKERFSLILESASTNQTSMYLCASTTNRGSGNTIYFGEGSWLTVV.